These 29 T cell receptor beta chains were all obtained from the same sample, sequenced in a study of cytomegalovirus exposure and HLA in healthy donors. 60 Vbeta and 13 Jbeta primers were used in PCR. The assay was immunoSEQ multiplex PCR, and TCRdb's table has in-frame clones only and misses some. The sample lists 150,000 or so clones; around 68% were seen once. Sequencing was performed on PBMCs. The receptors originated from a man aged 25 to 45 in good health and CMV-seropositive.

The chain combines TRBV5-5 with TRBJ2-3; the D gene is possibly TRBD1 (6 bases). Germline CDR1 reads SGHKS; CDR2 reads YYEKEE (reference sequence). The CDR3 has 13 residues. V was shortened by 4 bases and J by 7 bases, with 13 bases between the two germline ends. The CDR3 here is CASSPQGGYTQYF. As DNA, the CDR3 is TGTGCCAGCAGCCCACAGGGCGGGTATACGCAGTATTTT.

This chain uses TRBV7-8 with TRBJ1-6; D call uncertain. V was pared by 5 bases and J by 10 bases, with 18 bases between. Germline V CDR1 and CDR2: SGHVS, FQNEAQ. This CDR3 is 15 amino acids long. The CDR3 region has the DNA TGTGCCAGCAGCCACGTCGACCTCGTGAGGTCACCCCTCCACTTT. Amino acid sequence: CASSHVDLVRSPLHF.

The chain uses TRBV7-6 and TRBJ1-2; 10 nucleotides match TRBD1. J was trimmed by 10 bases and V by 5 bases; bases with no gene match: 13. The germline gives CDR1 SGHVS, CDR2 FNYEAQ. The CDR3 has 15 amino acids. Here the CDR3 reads CASSPRTGGSSYYTF. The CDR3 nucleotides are TGTGCCAGCAGCCCTAGGACAGGGGGTAGTAGTTACTACACCTTC.

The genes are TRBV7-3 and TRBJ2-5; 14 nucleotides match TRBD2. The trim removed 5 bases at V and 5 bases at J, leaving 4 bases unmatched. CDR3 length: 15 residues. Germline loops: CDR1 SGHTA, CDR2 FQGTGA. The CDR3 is CASSRGLAGVETQYF. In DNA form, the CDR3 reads TGTGCCAGCAGCAGGGGACTAGCGGGAGTGGAGACCCAGTACTTC.

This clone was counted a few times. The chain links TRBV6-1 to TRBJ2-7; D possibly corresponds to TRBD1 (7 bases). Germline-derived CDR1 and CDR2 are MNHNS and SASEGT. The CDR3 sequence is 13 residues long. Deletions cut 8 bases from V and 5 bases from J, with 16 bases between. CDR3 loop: CASSGGPLNEQYF. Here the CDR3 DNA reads TGTGCCAGCTCAGGGGGGCCCCTGAACGAGCAGTACTTC.

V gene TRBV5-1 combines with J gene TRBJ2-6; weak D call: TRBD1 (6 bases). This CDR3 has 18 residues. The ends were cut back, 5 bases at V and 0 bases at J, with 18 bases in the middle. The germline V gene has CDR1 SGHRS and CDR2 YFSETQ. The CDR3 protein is CASRVSGTPFSGANVLTF. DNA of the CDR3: TGCGCCAGCAGAGTATCCGGGACACCCTTCTCTGGGGCCAACGTCCTGACTTTC.

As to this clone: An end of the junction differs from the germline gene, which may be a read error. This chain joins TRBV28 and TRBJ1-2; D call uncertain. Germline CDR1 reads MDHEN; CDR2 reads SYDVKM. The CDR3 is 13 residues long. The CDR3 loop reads CASSFGSNHGYTF. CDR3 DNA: TGTGCCAGCAGTTTTGGCAGTAACCATGGCTACACCTTC.

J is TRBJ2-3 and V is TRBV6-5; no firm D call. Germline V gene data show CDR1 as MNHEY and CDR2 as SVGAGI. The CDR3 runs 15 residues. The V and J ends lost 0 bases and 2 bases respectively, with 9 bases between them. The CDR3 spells CASSYSRQTTDTQYF. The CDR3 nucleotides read TGTGCCAGCAGTTACTCGAGGCAGACCACAGATACGCAGTATTTT.

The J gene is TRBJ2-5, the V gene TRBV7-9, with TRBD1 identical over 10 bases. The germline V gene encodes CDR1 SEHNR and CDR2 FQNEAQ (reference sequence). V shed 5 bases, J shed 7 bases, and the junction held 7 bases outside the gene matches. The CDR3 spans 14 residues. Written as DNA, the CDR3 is TGTGCCAGCAGCGAAGGGACAGGGGAAGGGACCCAGTACTTC. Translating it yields CASSEGTGEGTQYF.

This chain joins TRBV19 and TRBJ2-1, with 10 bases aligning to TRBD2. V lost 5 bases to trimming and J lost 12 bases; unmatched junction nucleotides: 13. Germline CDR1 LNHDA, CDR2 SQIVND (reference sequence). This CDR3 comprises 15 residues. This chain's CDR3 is CASSLGLAQSYGQFF. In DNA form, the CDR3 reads TGTGCCAGTAGTTTGGGACTAGCGCAGTCCTATGGGCAGTTCTTC.

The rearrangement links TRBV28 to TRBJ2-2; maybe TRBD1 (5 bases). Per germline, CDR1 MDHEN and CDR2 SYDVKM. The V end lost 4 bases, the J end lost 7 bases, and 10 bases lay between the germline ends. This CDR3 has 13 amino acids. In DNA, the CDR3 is TGTGCCAGCAGTTCAGGGTGGGGCGGGGAGCTGTTTTTT. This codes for CASSSGWGGELFF. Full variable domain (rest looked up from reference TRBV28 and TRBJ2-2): DVKVTQSSRYLVKRTGEKVFLECVQDMDHENMFWYRQDPGLGLRLIYFSYDVKMKEKGDIPEGYSVSREKKERFSLILESASTNQTSMYLCASSSGWGGELFFGEGSRLTVL.

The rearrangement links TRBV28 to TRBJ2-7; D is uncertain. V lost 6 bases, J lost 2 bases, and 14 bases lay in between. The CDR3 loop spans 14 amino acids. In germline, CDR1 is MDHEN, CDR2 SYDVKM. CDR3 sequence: CASSFAASPYEQYF. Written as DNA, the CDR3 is TGTGCCAGCAGCTTCGCGGCTAGTCCCTACGAGCAGTACTTC.

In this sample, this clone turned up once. CDR3 DNA sequence: TGTGCCACCAGCAGCCCCGAGCTGGTGGGCCATAGCAATCAGCCCCAGCATTTT. It specifies CATSSPELVGHSNQPQHF. The chain carries TRBV15 and TRBJ1-5, with D uncertain. The CDR3 runs to 18 residues. Germline CDR1 LNHNV, CDR2 YYDKDF (reference sequence). Trimming removed 3 bases at V and 0 bases at J, with 18 bases between.

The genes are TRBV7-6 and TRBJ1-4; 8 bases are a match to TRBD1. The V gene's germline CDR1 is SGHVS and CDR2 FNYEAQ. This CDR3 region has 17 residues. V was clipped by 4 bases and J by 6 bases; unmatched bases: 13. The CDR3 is CASSWDGQGAMDEKLFF. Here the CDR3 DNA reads TGTGCCAGCAGCTGGGACGGGCAGGGGGCAATGGATGAAAAACTGTTTTTT.

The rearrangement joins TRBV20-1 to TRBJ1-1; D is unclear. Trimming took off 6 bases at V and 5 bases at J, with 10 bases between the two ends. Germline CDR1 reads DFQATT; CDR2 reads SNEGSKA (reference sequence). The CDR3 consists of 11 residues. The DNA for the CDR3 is TGCAGTGCCCCCCAAACTACTGAAGCTTTCTTT. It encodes CSAPQTTEAFF.

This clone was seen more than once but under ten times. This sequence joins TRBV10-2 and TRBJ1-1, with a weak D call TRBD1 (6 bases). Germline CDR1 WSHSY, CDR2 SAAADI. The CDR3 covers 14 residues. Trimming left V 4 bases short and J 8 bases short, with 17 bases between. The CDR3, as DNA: TGCGCCAGCAGTGCGGGGGGAGGGGGTCTAGAAGCTTTCTTT. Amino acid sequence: CASSAGGGGLEAFF.

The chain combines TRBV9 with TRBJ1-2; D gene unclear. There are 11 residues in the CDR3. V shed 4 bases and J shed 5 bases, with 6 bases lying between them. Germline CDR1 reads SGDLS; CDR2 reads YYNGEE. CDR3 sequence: CASSPGYGYTF. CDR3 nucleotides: TGTGCCAGCAGCCCGGGGTATGGCTACACCTTC.

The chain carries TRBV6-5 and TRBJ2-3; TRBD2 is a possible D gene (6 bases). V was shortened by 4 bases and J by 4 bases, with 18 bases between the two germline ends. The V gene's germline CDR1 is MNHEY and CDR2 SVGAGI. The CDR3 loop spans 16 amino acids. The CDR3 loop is CASSWRVGSIADTQYF. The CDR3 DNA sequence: TGTGCCAGCAGTTGGCGGGTCGGGAGTATCGCAGATACGCAGTATTTT.

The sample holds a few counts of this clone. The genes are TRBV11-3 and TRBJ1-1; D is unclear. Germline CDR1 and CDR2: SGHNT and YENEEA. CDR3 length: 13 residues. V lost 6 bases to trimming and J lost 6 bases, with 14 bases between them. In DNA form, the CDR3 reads TGTGCCAGCAGTCGACGGGGAATCTCTGAAGCTTTCTTT. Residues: CASSRRGISEAFF.

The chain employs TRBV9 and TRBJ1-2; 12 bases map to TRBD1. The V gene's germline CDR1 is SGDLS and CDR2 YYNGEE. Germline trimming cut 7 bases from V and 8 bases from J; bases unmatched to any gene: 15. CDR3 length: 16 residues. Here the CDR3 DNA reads TGTGCCAGCGTTAAGGACACCGGGACAGGGGGCGGCGGCTACACCTTC. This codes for CASVKDTGTGGGGYTF. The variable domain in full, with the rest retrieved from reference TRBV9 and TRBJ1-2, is DSGVTQTPKHLITATGQRVTLRCSPRSGDLSVYWYQQSLDQGLQFLIQYYNGEERAKGNILERFSAQQFPDLHSELNLSSLELGDSALYFCASVKDTGTGGGGYTFGSGTRLTVV.

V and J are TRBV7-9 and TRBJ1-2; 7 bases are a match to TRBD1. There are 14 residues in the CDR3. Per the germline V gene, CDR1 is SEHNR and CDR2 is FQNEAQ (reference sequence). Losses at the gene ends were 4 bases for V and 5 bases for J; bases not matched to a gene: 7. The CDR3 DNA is TGTGCCAGCAGCTCGAGTGGGACAGCTTATGGCTACACCTTC. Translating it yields CASSSSGTAYGYTF.

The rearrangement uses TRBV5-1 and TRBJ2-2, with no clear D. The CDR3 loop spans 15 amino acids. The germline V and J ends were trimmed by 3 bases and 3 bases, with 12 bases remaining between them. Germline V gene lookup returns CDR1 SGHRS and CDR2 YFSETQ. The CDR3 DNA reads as TGCGCCAGCAGCTCGTACCTTGACTACACCGGGGAGCTGTTTTTT. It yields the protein CASSSYLDYTGELFF.

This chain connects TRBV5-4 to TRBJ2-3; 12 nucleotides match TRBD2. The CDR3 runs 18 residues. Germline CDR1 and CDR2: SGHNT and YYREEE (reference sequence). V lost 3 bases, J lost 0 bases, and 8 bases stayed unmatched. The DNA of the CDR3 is TGTGCCAGCAGCTCGAGGACTAGCGGGACGTTGAGCACAGATACGCAGTATTTT. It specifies CASSSRTSGTLSTDTQYF.

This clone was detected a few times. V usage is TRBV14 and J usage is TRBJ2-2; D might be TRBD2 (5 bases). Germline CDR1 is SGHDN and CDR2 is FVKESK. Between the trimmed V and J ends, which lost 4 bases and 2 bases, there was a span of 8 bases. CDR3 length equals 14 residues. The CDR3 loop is CASSRLPNTGELFF. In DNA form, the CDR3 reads TGTGCCAGCAGCCGACTACCCAACACCGGGGAGCTGTTTTTT. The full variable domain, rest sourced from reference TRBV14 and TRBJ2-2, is EAGVTQFPSHSVIEKGQTVTLRCDPISGHDNLYWYRRVMGKEIKFLLHFVKESKQDESGMPNNRFLAERTGGTYSTLKVQPAELEDSGVYFCASSRLPNTGELFFGEGSRLTVL.

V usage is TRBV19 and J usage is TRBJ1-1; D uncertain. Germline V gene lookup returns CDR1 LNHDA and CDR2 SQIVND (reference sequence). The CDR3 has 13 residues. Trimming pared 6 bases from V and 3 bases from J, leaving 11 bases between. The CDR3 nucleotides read TGTGCCAGTAGACGAATTAGTTACACTGAAGCTTTCTTT. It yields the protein CASRRISYTEAFF.

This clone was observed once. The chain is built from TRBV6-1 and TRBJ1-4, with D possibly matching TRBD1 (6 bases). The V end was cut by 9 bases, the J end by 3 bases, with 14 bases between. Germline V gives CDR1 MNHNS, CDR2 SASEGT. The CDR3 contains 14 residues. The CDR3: CARGEGVANEKLFF. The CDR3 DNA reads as TGTGCCAGGGGAGAGGGGGTAGCTAATGAAAAACTGTTTTTT.

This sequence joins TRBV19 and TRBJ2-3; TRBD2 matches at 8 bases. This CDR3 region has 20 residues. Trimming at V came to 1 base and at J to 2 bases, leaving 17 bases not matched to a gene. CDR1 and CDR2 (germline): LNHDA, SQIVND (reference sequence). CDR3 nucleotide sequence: TGTGCCAGTAGTATAGGCTACTCCGCCCCTACTAGCGGTGCCACAGATACGCAGTATTTT. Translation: CASSIGYSAPTSGATDTQYF.

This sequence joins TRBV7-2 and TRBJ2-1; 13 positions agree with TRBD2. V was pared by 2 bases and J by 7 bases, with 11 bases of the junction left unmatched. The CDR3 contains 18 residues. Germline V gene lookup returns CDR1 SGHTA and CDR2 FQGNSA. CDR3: CASSLLSGLAGEDNEQFF. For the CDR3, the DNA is TGTGCCAGCAGCTTACTTTCCGGACTAGCGGGAGAGGATAATGAGCAGTTCTTC.

This CDR3 reads CASSSPGQGTDEQFF. CDR3 DNA: TGTGCCAGCAGTTCTCCGGGACAGGGTACCGATGAGCAGTTCTTC. This chain connects TRBV6-5 to TRBJ2-1; 9 bases line up with TRBD1. The CDR3 covers 15 residues. Germline V gene data show CDR1 as MNHEY and CDR2 as SVGAGI. V trimming: 4 bases; J trimming: 8 bases; junction bases outside the gene matches: 9.